The next 31 T cell receptor beta chains were all read from a single sample in a study of STAT3 mutations in large granular lymphocyte leukemia (dated by TCRdb to between 2018 and 2020). Their antigen targets remain unknown. Beyond this particular receptor, the publication reports: Every T-LGLL patient showed at least one immunodominant TCRbeta clonotype, and about half showed multiple immunodominant subclonotypes.

Library preparation was by the immunoSEQ multiplex PCR assay. The table was pulled from immuneACCESS by TCRdb, which kept in-frame rearrangements only. Such tables lose some clones; where checked, under half of the loss comes from unresolved V genes, and the rest has no known cause. The sample table lists 5,000 or so clones, about 71% of them with a count of one. More than 45% of the sample is taken by the ten largest. Sequenced material: PBMCs. All receptors derive from a human donor with T large granular lymphocyte leukemia. Some clones in this sample may be carry-over from other donors' samples.

The genes are TRBV5-1 and TRBJ2-7; D remains ambiguous. CDR3 length equals 15 residues. V gave up 4 bases and J gave up 3 bases, with 17 bases separating them. Germline CDR1 is SGHRS and CDR2 is YFSETQ. CDR3 amino acids: CASSNSQDGLYEQYF. The CDR3 coding sequence is TGCGCCAGCAGCAACAGCCAGGACGGTCTCTACGAGCAGTACTTC.

The chain links TRBV5-6 to TRBJ2-3; 13 nucleotides match TRBD2. Germline assignment: CDR1 SGHDT and CDR2 YYEEEE. The CDR3 is 16 amino acids. The ends lost 4 bases at V and 0 bases at J; junction bases unmatched: 2. CDR3 region: CASSEGLAGSTDTQYF. The CDR3 DNA follows: TGTGCCAGCAGCGAGGGACTAGCGGGAAGCACAGATACGCAGTATTTT.

This rearrangement joins TRBV30 to TRBJ1-6; TRBD1 agrees at 7 bases. V shed 4 bases and J 7 bases; nucleotides not matched to a gene: 4. Germline lookup yields CDR1 GTSNPN and CDR2 SVGIG (reference sequence). The CDR3 totals 13 residues. CDR3 in DNA: TGTGCCTGGACCGAGACAGGGAATTCACCCCTCCACTTT. As protein: CAWTETGNSPLHF. Full variable domain (outside the CDR3, taken from reference TRBV30 and TRBJ1-6): SQTIHQWPATLVQPVGSPLSLECTVEGTSNPNLYWYRQAAGRGLQLLFYSVGIGQISSEVPQNLSASRPQDRQFILSSKKLLLSDSGFYLCAWTETGNSPLHFGNGTRLTVT.

The rearrangement uses TRBV29-1 and TRBJ1-1, with D possibly being TRBD1 (5 bases). The CDR3 length is 12 residues. Trimming left V 7 bases short and J 4 bases short, with 13 bases between. Germline CDR1 reads SQVTM; CDR2 reads ANQGSEA. The CDR3 loop reads CSAARGTTEAFF. CDR3 sequence (DNA): TGCAGCGCCGCTCGAGGGACCACTGAAGCTTTCTTT.

This clone was detected a few times. The chain combines TRBV4-2 with TRBJ2-2, with 7 bases identical to TRBD2. The CDR3 loop spans 14 amino acids. J gave up 6 bases and V 3 bases, and 4 bases lay outside the gene matches. CDR1 and CDR2 (germline): LGHNA, YNFKEQ. The DNA for the CDR3 is TGTGCCAGCAGCCAGAGGGAGGGGCCCGGGGAGCTGTTTTTT. Translated: CASSQREGPGELFF.

The V and J genes are TRBV18 and TRBJ1-4; D is unclear. This CDR3 contains 12 residues. CDR1 and CDR2 from the germline V gene are KGHSH and LQKENI. Trimming cost V 3 bases and J 4 bases, with 3 bases left between them. This CDR3 is CASSPYNEKLFF. The CDR3 region has the DNA TGTGCCAGCTCACCCTATAATGAAAAACTGTTTTTT.

J is TRBJ2-5 and V is TRBV5-1, with 7 bases identical to TRBD1. Germline V gives CDR1 SGHRS, CDR2 YFSETQ. V trimming: 0 bases; J trimming: 3 bases; junction bases outside the gene matches: 5. The CDR3 totals 15 residues. The CDR3 loop is CASSLAGTVEETQYF. CDR3 sequence (DNA): TGCGCCAGCAGCTTGGCCGGGACAGTGGAAGAGACCCAGTACTTC. The full variable domain, completed using reference TRBV5-1 and TRBJ2-5, is KAGVTQTPRYLIKTRGQQVTLSCSPISGHRSVSWYQQTPGQGLQFLFEYFSETQRNKGNFPGRFSGRQFSNSRSEMNVSTLELGDSALYLCASSLAGTVEETQYFGPGTRLLVL.

This clone has a handful of counts. V is TRBV5-6 and J is TRBJ1-2, with D possibly being TRBD1 (5 bases). V was clipped by 0 bases and J by 4 bases, with 16 bases between them. The CDR3 covers 16 residues. Germline V lookup: CDR1 SGHDT, CDR2 YYEEEE. This chain's CDR3 is CASSLASGPQTYGYTF. CDR3 nucleotide sequence: TGTGCCAGCAGCTTGGCCTCGGGGCCGCAAACCTATGGCTACACCTTC.

This chain links TRBV5-4 with TRBJ2-7; tentative D call: TRBD1 (5 bases). The germline CDR1 and CDR2 sequences are SGHNT and YYREEE (reference sequence). Deletions cut 0 bases from V and 2 bases from J, with 12 bases between. CDR3 length equals 15 residues. CDR3 in amino acids: CASSLAGAGTYEQYF. The DNA of the CDR3 is TGTGCCAGCAGCTTGGCAGGTGCAGGGACCTACGAGCAGTACTTC. The full variable domain, in which reference TRBV5-4 and TRBJ2-7 provide the parts outside the CDR3, is ETGVTQSPTHLIKTRGQQVTLRCSSQSGHNTVSWYQQALGQGPQFIFQYYREEENGRGNFPPRFSGLQFPNYSSELNVNALELDDSALYLCASSLAGAGTYEQYFGPGTRLTVT.

CDR3 nucleotide sequence: TGTGCCAGCAGCTTGAGAGGGCCAGGAGAGACCCAGTACTTC. It is translated as CASSLRGPGETQYF. The chain has TRBV5-4 and TRBJ2-5, with D perhaps matching TRBD2 (5 bases). In germline, CDR1 is SGHNT, CDR2 YYREEE (reference sequence). CDR3 length equals 14 residues. The germline V and J ends were trimmed by 1 base and 4 bases, with 11 bases remaining between them.

This chain uses TRBV19 with TRBJ1-5; 8 nucleotides agree with TRBD1. Germline V lookup: CDR1 LNHDA, CDR2 SQIVND (reference sequence). The V segment lost 5 bases and the J segment 6 bases; nucleotides outside the gene matches: 0. The CDR3 length is 12 residues. CDR3 region: CASSDRGQPQHF. CDR3 in DNA: TGTGCCAGTAGTGACAGGGGTCAGCCCCAGCATTTT.

The chain employs TRBV30 and TRBJ2-1; TRBD1 aligns across 7 bases. Germline-derived CDR1 and CDR2 are GTSNPN and SVGIG (reference sequence). Unmatched junction bases numbered 9, after V lost 1 base and J lost 6 bases. The CDR3 runs 15 residues. The CDR3 loop is CAWSEGASYANEQFF. The CDR3 bases are TGTGCCTGGAGTGAGGGGGCTAGCTATGCCAATGAGCAGTTCTTC.

By share of the sample, this clone is medium-sized (0.01 to 0.1%). The genes are TRBV7-9 and TRBJ1-2, with 10 bases fitting TRBD1. This CDR3 contains 14 residues. V lost 8 bases, J lost 6 bases, and 9 bases stayed unmatched. The V gene's germline CDR1 is SEHNR and CDR2 FQNEAQ (reference sequence). CDR3 DNA: TGTGCCAGCGCCGGACAGGGGGGGTCTCATGGCTACACCTTC. Its translation: CASAGQGGSHGYTF.

This clone was counted only a few times. This chain uses TRBV14 with TRBJ1-2; 9 bases align to TRBD1. The CDR3 consists of 14 residues. V dropped 6 bases and J dropped 4; count of bases not matched to a gene: 6. CDR1 SGHDN and CDR2 FVKESK come from the germline V gene. The CDR3 DNA follows: TGTGCCAGCAGACCCGGACAGGGGACCTATGGCTACACCTTC. It translates to CASRPGQGTYGYTF.

In this sample, this clone turned up once. The V call is TRBV7-9, the J call TRBJ2-7, with 11 bases fitting TRBD1. The V segment lost 5 bases and the J segment 5 bases; nucleotides outside the gene matches: 8. Germline V gene sequence: CDR1 SEHNR, CDR2 FQNEAQ (reference sequence). The CDR3 length is 15 residues. CDR3 region: CASSPRTGGINEQYF. The CDR3 DNA reads as TGTGCCAGCAGCCCTCGGACAGGGGGCATCAACGAGCAGTACTTC.

V usage is TRBV7-3 and J usage is TRBJ2-5; tentatively, D is TRBD1 (5 bases). This CDR3 is 13 amino acids long. The germline V gene has CDR1 SGHTA and CDR2 FQGTGA. V shed 4 bases and J shed 5 bases, with 11 bases lying between them. CDR3 region: CASSSGMRETQYF. CDR3 nucleotide sequence: TGTGCCAGCAGCTCAGGGATGCGGGAGACCCAGTACTTC.

This clone was picked up a small number of times. The gene calls are TRBV5-4 and TRBJ2-6, with 12 bases matching TRBD1. CDR3 length equals 17 residues. V gave up 9 bases and J gave up 4 bases; unmatched junction bases: 11. Germline-derived CDR1 and CDR2 are SGHNT and YYREEE (reference sequence). The CDR3 loop is CATRAGTGGRGANVLTF. As DNA, the CDR3 is TGTGCCACCCGTGCCGGGACAGGGGGCAGAGGGGCCAACGTCCTGACTTTC.

This chain connects TRBV6-1 to TRBJ1-2; 8 bases align to TRBD1. V lost 11 bases to trimming and J lost 2 bases; unmatched junction nucleotides: 13. The CDR3 has 15 amino acids. Germline V gene data show CDR1 as MNHNS and CDR2 as SASEGT. Here the CDR3 DNA reads TGTGCCTCCACATGGCAGGGGGCGTCCAACTATGGCTACACCTTC. Protein sequence: CASTWQGASNYGYTF.

CDR3 in amino acids: CASSLGLRGTNEKLFF. For the CDR3, the DNA is TGTGCCAGCAGCCTCGGACTTAGGGGGACTAATGAAAAACTGTTTTTT. The rearrangement joins TRBV9 to TRBJ1-4, with a tentative D call TRBD1 (6 bases). Per germline, CDR1 SGDLS and CDR2 YYNGEE. Trimming shortened V by 4 bases and J by 2 bases, and 15 bases separated the two germline ends. The CDR3 runs 16 residues.

V gene TRBV20-1 combines with J gene TRBJ2-7; D call uncertain. CDR1 is DFQATT, CDR2 SNEGSKA, per germline (reference sequence). The CDR3 runs 10 residues. With 5 bases removed from V and 3 bases from J, the gap between germline ends came to 5 bases. The CDR3 is CSAGDYEQYF. The CDR3 coding sequence is TGCAGTGCTGGCGACTACGAGCAGTACTTC.

This chain joins TRBV6-5 and TRBJ1-1, with 10 bases that match TRBD1. This CDR3 comprises 15 residues. V shed 8 bases, J shed 10 bases, and the junction held 16 bases outside the gene matches. Germline V gene sequence: CDR1 MNHEY, CDR2 SVGAGI. Here the CDR3 reads CASGWGQGMGVSAFF. The CDR3 coding sequence is TGTGCCAGCGGCTGGGGACAGGGGATGGGTGTGTCAGCTTTCTTT.

V usage is TRBV27 and J usage is TRBJ2-5; D gene uncertain. Trimming removed 4 bases at V and 0 bases at J, with 12 bases between. The length of the CDR3 is 15 residues. The germline gives CDR1 MNHEY, CDR2 SMNVEV (reference sequence). CDR3 DNA sequence: TGTGCCAGCAGTTCCTCTCACACTAACCAAGAGACCCAGTACTTC. Amino acid sequence: CASSSSHTNQETQYF.

The chain uses TRBV7-9 and TRBJ2-7; TRBD1 matches at 7 bases. Germline V CDR1 and CDR2: SEHNR, FQNEAQ (reference sequence). Trimming at V came to 1 base and at J to 1 base, leaving 7 bases not matched to a gene. The CDR3 extends over 16 amino acids. CDR3 loop: CASSLGAGTVSYEQYF. The CDR3 nucleotides are TGTGCCAGCAGCTTAGGAGCAGGGACAGTTTCCTACGAGCAGTACTTC.

This clone occurred a few times. The genes are TRBV28 and TRBJ2-7; 9 positions match TRBD2. CDR1 and CDR2 from the germline V gene are MDHEN and SYDVKM. Unmatched junction bases numbered 14, after V lost 5 bases and J lost 9 bases. The CDR3 is 15 residues long. Here the CDR3 DNA reads TGTGCCAGCAGTGCCCGAGCGGGAGGCGCCCGACGGCAGTACTTC. Its protein is CASSARAGGARRQYF.

This clone showed up just a few times. The chain links TRBV4-1 to TRBJ1-4; possible D gene TRBD1, 5 bases. The germline CDR1 and CDR2 sequences are MGHRA and YSYEKL. The CDR3 totals 14 residues. With 1 base removed from V and 8 bases from J, the gap between germline ends came to 11 bases. CDR3 in DNA: TGCGCCAGCAGCCAAGGCAGGGTGGGGGAAAAACTGTTTTTT. It is translated as CASSQGRVGEKLFF.

By sample fraction, this clone is medium-sized (0.01 to 0.1%). This sequence joins TRBV28 and TRBJ1-5; TRBD1 aligns across 11 bases. The junction had 2 bases not matched to a gene; V was cut back by 2 bases and J by 5 bases. The germline CDR1 and CDR2 sequences are MDHEN and SYDVKM. The CDR3 consists of 15 residues. As DNA, the CDR3 is TGTGCCAGCAGTTTAAGGACAGGGGGCGATCAGCCCCAGCATTTT. This sequence encodes CASSLRTGGDQPQHF.

The chain employs TRBV4-3 and TRBJ2-7, with D maybe TRBD2 (5 bases). Germline V gene data show CDR1 as LGHNA and CDR2 as YSLEER. The V end was cut by 1 base, the J end by 9 bases, with 13 bases between. The CDR3 is made up of 13 amino acids. The CDR3 DNA reads TGCGCCAGCAGCCAAGGTGAGGGTGGCAGGCAGTACTTC. It is translated as CASSQGEGGRQYF.

By proportion, this clone is medium-sized. The chain joins TRBV5-6 to TRBJ1-2, with 8 bases matching TRBD1. The germline V gene encodes CDR1 SGHDT and CDR2 YYEEEE. The CDR3 length is 16 residues. V was clipped by 4 bases and J by 4 bases; unmatched bases: 12. The chain's CDR3 is CASSTLQGDPFYGYTF. CDR3 DNA: TGTGCCAGCAGCACTTTACAGGGGGATCCTTTCTATGGCTACACCTTC.

This clone is labeled large. The genes are TRBV2 and TRBJ2-1, with a weak D call TRBD1 (5 bases). In germline, CDR1 is SNHLY, CDR2 FYNNEI. CDR3 size: 12 residues. V gave up 9 bases and J gave up 8 bases, with 14 bases separating them. The CDR3 bases are TGTGCCAGTCATGGACAAGGCTATGAGCAGTTCTTC. Protein product: CASHGQGYEQFF.

The gene calls are TRBV7-8 and TRBJ2-7; 7 nucleotides agree with TRBD1. V trimming: 1 base; J trimming: 4 bases; junction bases outside the gene matches: 4. Germline assignment: CDR1 SGHVS and CDR2 FQNEAQ. The CDR3 totals 14 residues. This CDR3 reads CASSLEGQIYEQYF. The CDR3 nucleotides are TGTGCCAGCAGCTTAGAGGGACAGATATACGAGCAGTACTTC. The variable domain in full, with the rest retrieved from reference TRBV7-8 and TRBJ2-7, is GAGVSQSPRYKVAKRGQDVALRCDPISGHVSLFWYQQALGQGPEFLTYFQNEAQLDKSGLPSDRFFAERPEGSVSTLKIQRTQQEDSAVYLCASSLEGQIYEQYFGPGTRLTVT.

This CDR3 reads CASSNRGGNQPQHF. The CDR3 nucleotides are TGTGCCAGCAGCAACAGGGGAGGTAATCAGCCCCAGCATTTT. The gene calls are TRBV28 and TRBJ1-5; 7 bases line up with TRBD1. Trimming removed 6 bases from V and 4 bases from J; junction bases left unmatched: 6. This CDR3 contains 14 residues. The germline gives CDR1 MDHEN, CDR2 SYDVKM. Full variable domain (outside the CDR3, taken from reference TRBV28 and TRBJ1-5): DVKVTQSSRYLVKRTGEKVFLECVQDMDHENMFWYRQDPGLGLRLIYFSYDVKMKEKGDIPEGYSVSREKKERFSLILESASTNQTSMYLCASSNRGGNQPQHFGDGTRLSIL.